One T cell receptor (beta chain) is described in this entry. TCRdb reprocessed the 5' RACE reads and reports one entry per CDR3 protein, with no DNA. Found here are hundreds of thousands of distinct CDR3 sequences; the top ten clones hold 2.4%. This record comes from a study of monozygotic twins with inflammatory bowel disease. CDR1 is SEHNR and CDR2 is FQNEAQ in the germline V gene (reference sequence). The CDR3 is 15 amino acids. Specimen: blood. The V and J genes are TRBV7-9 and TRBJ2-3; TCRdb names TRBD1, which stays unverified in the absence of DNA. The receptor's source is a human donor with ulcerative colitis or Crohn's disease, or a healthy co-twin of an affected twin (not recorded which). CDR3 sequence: CASSGEGSRTDTQYF.